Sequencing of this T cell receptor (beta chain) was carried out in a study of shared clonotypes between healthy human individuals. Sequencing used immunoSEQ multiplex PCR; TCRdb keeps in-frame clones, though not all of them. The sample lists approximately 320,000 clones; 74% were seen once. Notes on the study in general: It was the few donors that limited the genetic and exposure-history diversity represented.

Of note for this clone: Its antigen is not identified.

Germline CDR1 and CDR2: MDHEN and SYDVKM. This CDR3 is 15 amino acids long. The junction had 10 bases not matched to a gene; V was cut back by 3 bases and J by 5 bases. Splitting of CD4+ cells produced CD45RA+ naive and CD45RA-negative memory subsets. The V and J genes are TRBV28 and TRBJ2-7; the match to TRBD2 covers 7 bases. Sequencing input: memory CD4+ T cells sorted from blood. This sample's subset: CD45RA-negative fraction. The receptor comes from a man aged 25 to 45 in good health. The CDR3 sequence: CASSFQGGSSNEQYF. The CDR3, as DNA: TGTGCCAGCAGTTTTCAAGGCGGGAGCTCTAACGAGCAGTACTTC.